The next 2 T cell receptor beta chains were all read from a single sample in a study of immune evolution from preneoplasia to lung adenocarcinoma. Using immunoSEQ multiplex PCR, the repertoire was profiled, and TCRdb retains in-frame clones only, with some absent. The sample consists of around 13,000 clones, 80% of them appearing once. The sequenced sample was FFPE minimally invasive lung adenocarcinoma tissue. Source of these receptors: a person aged 70 to 85 with lung adenocarcinoma.

There are a few counts of this clone. The V and J genes are TRBV4-1 and TRBJ2-1; 8 bases line up with TRBD2. In germline, CDR1 is MGHRA, CDR2 YSYEKL. Trimming removed 5 bases from V and 4 bases from J; junction bases left unmatched: 4. The CDR3 has 14 amino acids. CDR3 sequence reads: CASSSAGGYNEQFF. The DNA for the CDR3 is TGCGCCAGCAGCTCGGCGGGGGGATACAATGAGCAGTTCTTC.

The chain has TRBV27 and TRBJ2-7; D is uncertain. V was shortened by 5 bases and J by 3 bases, with 11 bases between the two germline ends. CDR1 is MNHEY, CDR2 SMNVEV, per germline (reference sequence). This CDR3 is 13 amino acids long. The CDR3 spells CASSLRPLYEQYF. CDR3 DNA: TGTGCCAGCAGTCTCCGACCGCTCTACGAGCAGTACTTC.